This TCR beta chain came from a study of blood T cells in healthy people across ages. The table lists this clonotype with many counts. The CDR3 has 14 amino acids. Germline lookup yields CDR1 SGHTA and CDR2 FQGNSA. The ends were cut back, 0 bases at V and 4 bases at J, with 9 bases in the middle. A second PCR of about 7 to 12 cycles used a sample-barcoded 5' primer and a J-beta primer mix. Every cDNA molecule bore a tag from a template-switch adaptor containing 12 random nucleotides. TCRdb reprocessed the 5' RACE reads via MiXCR and lists one record per CDR3 protein. Of around 870,000 distinct CDR3 sequences listed, more than 25% were seen once; the top ten hold around a sixth.

Sample: blood. This clonotype originated in a woman older than 75 in good health. The genes are TRBV7-2 and TRBJ2-5; unclear D gene. CDR3 region: CASSLAGISETQYF. The CDR3, as DNA: TGTGCCAGCAGCTTAGCAGGGATTTCAGAGACCCAGTACTTC.